This T cell receptor beta chain was retrieved from a study of blood T cell repertoires in COVID-19. Only in-frame clones appear in the TCRdb table, and some are missing; sequencing was by immunoSEQ multiplex PCR. The sample includes around 57,000 clones, 75% to 90% seen only once; the top ten take just under 8.5%. The junction had 5 bases not matched to a gene; V was cut back by 4 bases and J by 4 bases. This CDR3 contains 15 residues. CDR1 and CDR2 (germline): LGHNA, YSLEER. The chain couples TRBV4-3 to TRBJ2-3; 10 bases are shared with TRBD1. Specimen: peripheral blood. The clonotype was recovered from a human donor with active COVID-19. The donor label of this sample is uncertain. CDR3 residues: CASSPGQGFSDTQYF. For the CDR3, the DNA is TGCGCCAGCAGCCCGGGACAGGGGTTCTCAGATACGCAGTATTTT.